The 4 T cell receptor beta chains reported below all come from one sample, sequenced in a study of blood T cell repertoires in COVID-19. This table comes from immunoSEQ multiplex PCR, and its TCRdb copy is limited to in-frame clones, with some not included. Counted here are over 100,000 clones, around 83% occurring once; the ten biggest clones make up roughly 7.9%. Sequenced input: peripheral blood. Receptors originate from a woman older than 75 with active or convalescent COVID-19.

This chain joins TRBV3-1 (or the pseudogene TRBV3-2) and TRBJ1-6; 7 nucleotides line up with TRBD1. V shed 3 bases and J 8 bases; nucleotides not matched to a gene: 7. CDR3 length: 15 amino acids. CDR1 LGHDT and CDR2 YNNKEL come from the germline V gene (reference sequence). The CDR3 DNA reads TGTGCCAGCAGCCACCGGGGGGGGACAGATTCACCCCTCCACTTT. Translated, it gives CASSHRGGTDSPLHF.

This chain joins TRBV5-8 and TRBJ2-5; 9 positions agree with TRBD1. The trim removed 2 bases at V and 4 bases at J, leaving 18 bases unmatched. Per germline, CDR1 SGHTS and CDR2 YDEGEE. The CDR3 consists of 19 residues. The CDR3 sequence is CASSFSRQGVPPRAETQYF. CDR3 nucleotide sequence: TGTGCCAGCAGCTTTTCTAGACAGGGGGTGCCGCCTCGGGCAGAGACCCAGTACTTC.

This chain joins TRBV28 and TRBJ1-5, with TRBD1 as a possible D gene (6 bases). With 5 bases removed from V and 9 bases from J, the gap between germline ends came to 14 bases. Germline V gene lookup returns CDR1 MDHEN and CDR2 SYDVKM. CDR3 length: 13 amino acids. The CDR3 here is CASSQPSRGPQHF. In DNA form, the CDR3 reads TGTGCCAGCAGTCAACCGTCCAGGGGGCCCCAGCATTTT.

The chain carries TRBV5-1 and TRBJ2-7; a possible D gene is TRBD1 (6 bases). CDR3 length: 13 residues. Germline lookup yields CDR1 SGHRS and CDR2 YFSETQ. Between the trimmed V and J ends, which lost 4 bases and 3 bases, there was a span of 11 bases. The CDR3 nucleotides read TGCGCCAGCAGCCCGGCGACAGGCTACGAGCAGTACTTC. Protein: CASSPATGYEQYF.